The 29 T cell receptor beta chains below were found in one sample sequenced in a study of T cell responses to AZD1222 COVID-19 vaccine (dated by TCRdb to about 2021). The library was made by the immunoSEQ multiplex PCR assay. This is the immuneACCESS table as TCRdb keeps it, with only in-frame sequences that have V and J called. A part of the clones is gone; compared with another copy, unresolved V genes explain less than half, and the rest is unexplained. Across this sample there are 150,000 or so clones, with 80% to 95% seen only once. Clones ranked in the top ten supply about 3.5% of the sample. In the paper's terms, the time point label means: baseline before first vaccination. Source: peripheral blood, taken on day 0 of AZD1222 vaccination. These receptors were collected from an adult in good health.

V usage is TRBV6-5 and J usage is TRBJ1-2; maybe TRBD1 (5 bases). Trimming left V 7 bases short and J 8 bases short, with 14 bases between. CDR1 and CDR2 (germline): MNHEY, SVGAGI. This CDR3 contains 12 residues. CDR3 loop: CASTRQGDGYTF. Written as DNA, the CDR3 is TGTGCCAGCACCCGGCAGGGTGACGGCTACACCTTC.

The chain recombines TRBV7-7 with TRBJ2-2; D gene unclear. V dropped 3 bases and J dropped 3 bases, with 14 bases sitting between them. CDR1 and CDR2 from the germline V gene are SSHAT and FNYEAQ (reference sequence). The CDR3 totals 16 residues. The CDR3 coding sequence is TGTGCCAGCAGCTTTAGAATAGTTGGCGACACCGGGGAGCTGTTTTTT. It codes for CASSFRIVGDTGELFF. The complete variable domain, with remaining parts taken from reference TRBV7-7 and TRBJ2-2, reads GAGVSQSPRYKVTKRGQDVTLRCDPISSHATLYWYQQALGQGPEFLTYFNYEAQPDKSGLPSDRFSAERPEGSISTLTIQRTEQRDSAMYRCASSFRIVGDTGELFFGEGSRLTVL.

The chain links TRBV5-8 to TRBJ2-7; D is uncertain. Germline CDR1 reads SGHTS; CDR2 reads YDEGEE. Trimming shortened V by 0 bases and J by 4 bases, and 11 bases separated the two germline ends. The length of the CDR3 is 14 residues. Here the CDR3 DNA reads TGTGCCAGCAGCTTGGAACAACGGATTTACGAGCAGTACTTC. As protein: CASSLEQRIYEQYF.

This chain links TRBV19 with TRBJ2-5, with D uncertain. Trimming stripped 1 base from V and 2 bases from J, with 2 bases between. The CDR3 has 12 amino acids. Germline CDR1 and CDR2: LNHDA and SQIVND (reference sequence). CDR3 sequence: CASSIGQETQYF. The CDR3 DNA follows: TGTGCCAGTAGTATAGGGCAAGAGACCCAGTACTTC.

CDR3 bases: TGTGCCAGCAGTCCCAACACCCCTGTGACAGGGAAAAACTACGAGCAGTACTTC. This gives the protein CASSPNTPVTGKNYEQYF. The chain couples TRBV27 to TRBJ2-7, with 7 positions matching TRBD1. The trim removed 5 bases at V and 3 bases at J, leaving 19 bases unmatched. Germline V gene lookup returns CDR1 MNHEY and CDR2 SMNVEV (reference sequence). There are 18 residues in the CDR3.

This rearrangement joins TRBV6-4 to TRBJ2-1; D is uncertain. Germline V CDR1 and CDR2: MRHNA, SNTAGT. The CDR3 is 13 residues long. Trimming cost V 8 bases and J 7 bases, with 15 bases left between them. The CDR3, as DNA: TGTGCCAGCTTTAACGAAGCGCGGAATGAGCAGTTCTTC. Protein sequence: CASFNEARNEQFF.

CDR3 nucleotides: TGTGCCAGCAGCGAACAGGGGGACACCACTGAAGCTTTCTTT. Its translation: CASSEQGDTTEAFF. The chain recombines TRBV27 with TRBJ1-1; 8 bases match TRBD1. V dropped 6 bases and J dropped 4; count of bases not matched to a gene: 7. This CDR3 spans 14 amino acids. Germline lookup yields CDR1 MNHEY and CDR2 SMNVEV (reference sequence).

This clone was seen only once. The chain joins TRBV5-1 to TRBJ2-5; D possibly uses TRBD1 or TRBD2 (6 bases each). In germline, CDR1 is SGHRS, CDR2 YFSETQ. The CDR3 contains 13 residues. Between the trimmed V and J ends, which lost 5 bases and 5 bases, there was a span of 13 bases. This CDR3 is CASSLTGGETQYF. Written as DNA, the CDR3 is TGCGCCAGCAGTCTGACCGGGGGCGAGACCCAGTACTTC.

CDR3 bases: TGTGCCAGCAGTGAAGCTGCAGGGCTAGGCGGGAGGTATCAAGAGACCCAGTACTTC. Protein: CASSEAAGLGGRYQETQYF. The chain employs TRBV6-1 and TRBJ2-5, with 8 positions matching TRBD2. CDR1 and CDR2 from the germline V gene are MNHNS and SASEGT. Trimming at V came to 0 bases and at J to 2 bases, leaving 14 bases not matched to a gene. The CDR3 sequence is 19 residues long.

The chain recombines TRBV2 with TRBJ2-3, with TRBD2 matching over 15 bases. Germline CDR1 SNHLY, CDR2 FYNNEI. V gave up 6 bases and J gave up 0 bases; unmatched junction bases: 16. The CDR3 length is 21 residues. The CDR3 reads CASRRGLAGGRRSSSTDTQYF. The CDR3 DNA sequence: TGTGCCAGCAGAAGGGGACTAGCGGGAGGACGTCGTTCCTCTAGCACAGATACGCAGTATTTT. Drawing the rest from reference TRBV2 and TRBJ2-3, the complete variable domain is EPEVTQTPSHQVTQMGQEVILRCVPISNHLYFYWYRQILGQKVEFLVSFYNNEISEKSEIFDDQFSVERPDGSNFTLKIRSTKLEDSAMYFCASRRGLAGGRRSSSTDTQYFGPGTRLTVL.

The rearrangement joins TRBV7-9 to TRBJ2-2; D is ambiguous. Per the germline V gene, CDR1 is SEHNR and CDR2 is FQNEAQ (reference sequence). V lost 2 bases, J lost 8 bases, and 12 bases lay in between. The CDR3 is 14 residues long. The CDR3, as DNA: TGTGCCAGCAGCTTACTCCTAGTTTCGGGGGAGCTGTTTTTT. This gives the protein CASSLLLVSGELFF.

J is TRBJ2-4 and V is TRBV28; 10 bases align to TRBD2. Unmatched junction bases numbered 2, after V lost 2 bases and J lost 4 bases. This CDR3 contains 15 residues. CDR1 is MDHEN, CDR2 SYDVKM, per germline. The CDR3 region is CASSLGLAEKNIQYF. Written as DNA, the CDR3 is TGTGCCAGCAGTTTAGGACTAGCGGAAAAAAACATTCAGTACTTC. Full variable domain (missing parts from reference TRBV28 and TRBJ2-4): DVKVTQSSRYLVKRTGEKVFLECVQDMDHENMFWYRQDPGLGLRLIYFSYDVKMKEKGDIPEGYSVSREKKERFSLILESASTNQTSMYLCASSLGLAEKNIQYFGAGTRLSVL.

The chain uses TRBV20-1 and TRBJ2-2, with D uncertain. Looked up from germline, CDR1 is DFQATT and CDR2 is SNEGSKA (reference sequence). V was trimmed by 6 bases and J by 3 bases, leaving 5 bases between them. CDR3 size: 11 residues. CDR3 residues: CSAPYTGELFF. CDR3 nucleotides: TGCAGTGCCCCGTACACCGGGGAGCTGTTTTTT.

The chain links TRBV5-6 to TRBJ1-6; D unclear. This CDR3 contains 16 residues. V was cut by 0 bases and J by 2 bases, with 9 bases left in between. The V gene's germline CDR1 is SGHDT and CDR2 YYEEEE. The CDR3, as DNA: TGTGCCAGCAGCTTGGGTACCGTGGCCTATAATTCACCCCTCCACTTT. Its protein product is CASSLGTVAYNSPLHF. Combining the CDR3 with reference TRBV5-6 and TRBJ1-6 gives the whole variable domain DAGVTQSPTHLIKTRGQQVTLRCSPKSGHDTVSWYQQALGQGPQFIFQYYEEEERQRGNFPDRFSGHQFPNYSSELNVNALLLGDSALYLCASSLGTVAYNSPLHFGNGTRLTVT.

V is TRBV19 and J is TRBJ2-7; D is undetermined. The V gene's germline CDR1 is LNHDA and CDR2 SQIVND (reference sequence). This CDR3 spans 13 amino acids. Between the trimmed V and J ends, which lost 5 bases and 4 bases, there was a span of 12 bases. The CDR3 sequence: CASSPRVGYEQYF. The CDR3 DNA sequence: TGTGCCAGTAGTCCTCGGGTGGGATACGAGCAGTACTTC.

The V and J genes are TRBV18 and TRBJ1-2; D is unclear. The CDR3 contains 14 residues. V was trimmed by 2 bases and J by 4 bases, leaving 11 bases between them. Germline-derived CDR1 and CDR2 are KGHSH and LQKENI. The CDR3 DNA reads TGTGCCAGCTCACCAGGCCAGGACCGCTATGGCTACACCTTC. Its translation: CASSPGQDRYGYTF.

The chain recombines TRBV18 with TRBJ1-1; D ambiguous. The CDR3 loop spans 15 amino acids. The ends were cut back, 4 bases at V and 0 bases at J, with 12 bases in the middle. In germline, CDR1 is KGHSH, CDR2 LQKENI. The CDR3 DNA reads TGTGCCAGCTCACTCAAGACCTCGGTGAACACTGAAGCTTTCTTT. Translated: CASSLKTSVNTEAFF.

A word on this clone: Other nucleotide sequences in the sample specify the same CDR3. V is TRBV9 and J is TRBJ1-1; no clear D. CDR3 length equals 13 residues. V was trimmed by 3 bases and J by 0 bases, leaving 6 bases between them. Germline CDR1 reads SGDLS; CDR2 reads YYNGEE. The CDR3 DNA is TGTGCCAGCAGCGCTAGGATGAACACTGAAGCTTTCTTT. Translation gives CASSARMNTEAFF.

V and J are TRBV14 and TRBJ2-6; a weak D match, TRBD1 (5 bases). V was pared by 7 bases and J by 0 bases, with 7 bases between. CDR3 length: 14 amino acids. Germline CDR1 is SGHDN and CDR2 is FVKESK. CDR3 DNA: TGTGCCAGCACAGGGTCCTCTGGGGCCAACGTCCTGACTTTC. Translated, it gives CASTGSSGANVLTF. Looking up the rest from reference TRBV14 and TRBJ2-6 gives the full variable domain: EAGVTQFPSHSVIEKGQTVTLRCDPISGHDNLYWYRRVMGKEIKFLLHFVKESKQDESGMPNNRFLAERTGGTYSTLKVQPAELEDSGVYFCASTGSSGANVLTFGAGSRLTVL.

This chain connects TRBV11-1 to TRBJ2-7; D gene unclear. Trimming stripped 1 base from V and 6 bases from J, with 13 bases between. CDR1 is SGHAT and CDR2 is FQDESV in the germline V gene (reference sequence). The CDR3 totals 14 residues. The CDR3, as DNA: TGTGCCAGCAGCTTAGACGGCACGCTCTCCGAGCAGTACTTC. This gives the protein CASSLDGTLSEQYF.

The rearrangement links TRBV6-5 to TRBJ1-4, with 10 bases identical to TRBD1. There are 15 residues in the CDR3. The ends lost 4 bases at V and 8 bases at J; junction bases unmatched: 7. Germline V gene lookup returns CDR1 MNHEY and CDR2 SVGAGI. CDR3 nucleotide sequence: TGTGCCAGCAGTTCCCGGACAGGGGGAGGGGAAAAACTGTTTTTT. Amino acids: CASSSRTGGGEKLFF.

The chain recombines TRBV5-8 with TRBJ2-1; 9 positions agree with TRBD1. The CDR3 consists of 15 residues. V lost 5 bases, J lost 2 bases, and 5 bases stayed unmatched. CDR1 is SGHTS, CDR2 YDEGEE, per germline. The CDR3 reads CASSRGQGTYNEQFF. The CDR3 nucleotides are TGTGCCAGCAGTCGAGGACAGGGGACCTACAATGAGCAGTTCTTC. Full variable domain (outside the CDR3, taken from reference TRBV5-8 and TRBJ2-1): EAGVTQSPTHLIKTRGQQATLRCSPISGHTSVYWYQQALGLGLQFLLWYDEGEERNRGNFPPRFSGRQFPNYSSELNVNALELEDSALYLCASSRGQGTYNEQFFGPGTRLTVL.

The chain combines TRBV11-3 with TRBJ2-7, with TRBD1 identical over 7 bases. This CDR3 has 14 amino acids. The germline gives CDR1 SGHNT, CDR2 YENEEA. With V trimmed by 6 bases and J by 2 bases, 7 bases remained unmatched. CDR3 residues: CASSPSDRTYEQYF. The DNA for the CDR3 is TGTGCCAGCAGTCCTTCGGACAGGACCTACGAGCAGTACTTC. Drawing the rest from reference TRBV11-3 and TRBJ2-7, the complete variable domain is EAGVVQSPRYKIIEKKQPVAFWCNPISGHNTLYWYLQNLGQGPELLIRYENEEAVDDSQLPKDRFSAERLKGVDSTLKIQPAELGDSAVYLCASSPSDRTYEQYFGPGTRLTVT.

The V call is TRBV11-2, the J call TRBJ2-5, with 13 bases lining up with TRBD2. The CDR3 consists of 17 residues. The junction had 8 bases not matched to a gene; V was cut back by 5 bases and J by 2 bases. Germline V gene lookup returns CDR1 SGHAT and CDR2 FQNNGV. The CDR3 DNA reads as TGTGCCAGCAGCCCTCAGCCGGGACTAGCGGGACAAGAGACCCAGTACTTC. This encodes CASSPQPGLAGQETQYF.

This chain joins TRBV7-3 and TRBJ1-2, with D perhaps TRBD1 (5 bases). Germline CDR1 is SGHTA and CDR2 is FQGTGA. CDR3 length: 15 amino acids. The ends were cut back, 5 bases at V and 5 bases at J, with 18 bases in the middle. The CDR3 DNA sequence: TGTGCCAGCAGCAGCGGTCCGGGGGGTAATTATGGCTACACCTTC. Its protein is CASSSGPGGNYGYTF.

The V call is TRBV27, the J call TRBJ2-2; D is unresolved. The ends were cut back, 5 bases at V and 0 bases at J, with 13 bases in the middle. Per the germline V gene, CDR1 is MNHEY and CDR2 is SMNVEV (reference sequence). This CDR3 contains 16 residues. The CDR3 nucleotides are TGTGCCAGCAGTCCCCTCCCCGGAGCGAACACCGGGGAGCTGTTTTTT. Protein product: CASSPLPGANTGELFF.

The chain carries TRBV5-4 and TRBJ2-5, with TRBD1 as a possible D gene (6 bases). Trimming left V 4 bases short and J 0 bases short, with 13 bases between. This CDR3 comprises 15 residues. Germline assignment: CDR1 SGHNT and CDR2 YYREEE (reference sequence). CDR3 sequence reads: CASSGFSGDQETQYF. CDR3 coding DNA: TGTGCCAGCAGCGGTTTCTCAGGGGACCAAGAGACCCAGTACTTC.

This chain joins TRBV5-1 and TRBJ2-3; 7 bases map to TRBD2. V lost 4 bases and J lost 4; bases outside the gene matches: 6. In germline, CDR1 is SGHRS, CDR2 YFSETQ. The CDR3 totals 14 residues. The DNA of the CDR3 is TGCGCCAGCAGCCAGGGAGGGTCGGCAGATACGCAGTATTTT. It translates to CASSQGGSADTQYF.

The chain is built from TRBV12-3 or TRBV12-4 and TRBJ2-2; no firm D call. The CDR3 covers 12 residues. The V and J ends lost 5 bases and 6 bases respectively, with 7 bases between them. The CDR3 DNA follows: TGTGCCAGCAGTCGGTCGGCCGGGGAGCTGTTTTTT. It translates to CASSRSAGELFF.